This TCR beta chain was identified in a study of identical twins. Overall study results and limits: For cord blood, abundant beta clonotypes had fewer insertions, unlike memory repertoires, which showed none.

TCRdb re-called the 5' RACE reads through MiXCR, storing one row per CDR3 protein. The repertoire includes 410,000 or so distinct CDR3 sequences, approximately 17% of them detected once, and roughly 12% sits in the top ten. This clonotype was counted at least ten times. Its matching antigen is unknown. The sequencing sample was made of naive T cells sorted from blood. This receptor was obtained from a man aged 50 or older in good health.

CDR3: CASRNSRGGEQFF. CDR3 DNA sequence: TGTGCCAGCAGAAACTCAAGAGGGGGGGAGCAGTTCTTC. The chain combines TRBV12-3 or TRBV12-4 with TRBJ2-1; D may correspond to TRBD1 or TRBD2 (6 bases each). This CDR3 contains 13 residues. Trimming pared 6 bases from V and 10 bases from J, leaving 16 bases between.